The TCR beta chain described here comes from a study of cytomegalovirus exposure and HLA in healthy donors. The study's findings and limits: In a later analysis, compared with equally common non-associated chains, HLA-associated beta chains were more expanded. Listed as cytomegalovirus-associated were about 160 TCR beta chains.

V lost 0 bases to trimming and J lost 0 bases, with 9 bases between them. The CDR3 sequence is 16 residues long. CDR1 and CDR2 (germline): LNHDA, SQIVND (reference sequence). As to this clone: The antigen remains unidentified.

A multiplex PCR was run with 60 Vbeta primers and 13 Jbeta primers. Profiled with immunoSEQ multiplex PCR; TCRdb holds only in-frame clones, not every one. The repertoire consists of 200,000 or so clones, with more than 65% occurring once and the leading ten covering under 7%. The sample was PBMCs. The chain is built from TRBV19 and TRBJ2-1; D is ambiguous. The sequence was obtained from a woman younger than 45 in good health and CMV-seropositive. The chain's CDR3 is CASSIDLGNSYNEQFF. CDR3 bases: TGTGCCAGTAGTATAGATCTAGGTAACTCCTACAATGAGCAGTTCTTC.